The 4 T cell receptor beta chains given below trace back to one sample, sequenced in a study of CD8 T cells in Susac syndrome. After extraction with the RNeasy kit, roughly 0.45 to 1 ug of the RNA was reverse transcribed using random hexamers. One entry per CDR3 protein, called by TCRdb with MiXCR from the immunoSEQ multiplex PCR reads. The sample carries some 120,000 distinct CDR3 sequences, around 96% recorded once. Sequenced sample: CD4+ T cells from PBMCs. The receptor source for this set is a human donor in good health.

The rearrangement links TRBV3-1 to TRBJ1-4; D might be TRBD1 (5 bases). The germline V gene encodes CDR1 LGHDT and CDR2 YNNKEL (reference sequence). Deletions cut 2 bases from V and 8 bases from J, with 18 bases between. The CDR3 consists of 16 residues. CDR3 nucleotide sequence: TGTGCCAGCAGCCAATTATACTCCAGGGTCGGAGAAAAACTGTTTTTT. Its protein product is CASSQLYSRVGEKLFF.

The chain couples TRBV7-2 to TRBJ2-1, with D hard to call. The CDR3 consists of 13 residues. Per the germline V gene, CDR1 is SGHTA and CDR2 is FQGNSA. Deletions cut 5 bases from V and 3 bases from J, with 8 bases between. The DNA for the CDR3 is TGTGCCAGCAGCCTAATCCGCTACAATGAGCAGTTCTTC. It yields the protein CASSLIRYNEQFF. Based on the CDR3 plus reference TRBV7-2 and TRBJ2-1, the full variable domain is GAGVSQSPSNKVTEKGKDVELRCDPISGHTALYWYRQSLGQGLEFLIYFQGNSAPDKSGLPSDRFSAERTGGSVSTLTIQRTQQEDSAVYLCASSLIRYNEQFFGPGTRLTVL.

The V gene is TRBV20-1, the J gene TRBJ1-2, with 8 positions matching TRBD1. The CDR3 has 13 amino acids. Germline trimming cut 4 bases from V and 7 bases from J; bases unmatched to any gene: 8. Germline CDR1 is DFQATT and CDR2 is SNEGSKA (reference sequence). The CDR3 region has the DNA TGCAGTGCTAAGGACAGGGTGAATCGTGGCTACACCTTC. Translated: CSAKDRVNRGYTF.

J is TRBJ2-7 and V is TRBV7-2; D possibly corresponds to TRBD2 (7 bases). V lost 5 bases to trimming and J lost 6 bases, with 23 bases between them. The CDR3 totals 16 residues. Germline V gene sequence: CDR1 SGHTA, CDR2 FQGNSA. The CDR3 loop reads CASSPHPAGGPAEQYF. As DNA, the CDR3 is TGTGCCAGCAGCCCCCACCCGGCCGGGGGGCCTGCCGAGCAGTACTTC. Based on the CDR3 plus reference TRBV7-2 and TRBJ2-7, the full variable domain is GAGVSQSPSNKVTEKGKDVELRCDPISGHTALYWYRQSLGQGLEFLIYFQGNSAPDKSGLPSDRFSAERTGGSVSTLTIQRTQQEDSAVYLCASSPHPAGGPAEQYFGPGTRLTVT.